This TCR beta chain was observed in a study of T cell responses to AZD1222 COVID-19 vaccine. Study-level background: The study pooled second doses at about 4 or about 12 weeks.

Profiled with immunoSEQ multiplex PCR; TCRdb holds only in-frame clones, not every one. The table lists more than 110,000 clones, roughly 91% of them singletons, with more than 8% in the top ten. From germline, CDR1 is KGHSH and CDR2 LQKENI. The V and J ends lost 1 base and 1 base, in that order; junction bases with no gene match: 5. The CDR3 is 16 residues long. Of note for this clone: As yet, its antigen is unknown.

Study results and caveats: Clonal diversity may have been underestimated in mostly white British donors. Baseline serology detected seropositivity in only six AZD1222 recipients.

The chain combines TRBV18 with TRBJ2-5; 8 bases are a match to TRBD2. This clonotype was sampled from an adult in good health. The input for sequencing was peripheral blood, taken on day 0 of AZD1222 vaccination. The CDR3 DNA reads TGTGCCAGCTCACCACTGCTGCGGGGGGCCCAAGAGACCCAGTACTTC. Amino acid sequence: CASSPLLRGAQETQYF. Drawing the rest from reference TRBV18 and TRBJ2-5, the complete variable domain is NAGVMQNPRHLVRRRGQEARLRCSPMKGHSHVYWYRQLPEEGLKFMVYLQKENIIDESGMPKERFSAEFPKEGPSILRIQQVVRGDSAAYFCASSPLLRGAQETQYFGPGTRLLVL.